Below, 8 T cell receptor beta chains from the same sample are listed, as sequenced in a study of shared clonotypes between healthy human individuals. Some clones are missing from TCRdb's copy, which holds only in-frame ones; the method was immunoSEQ multiplex PCR. The sample has 2 million to 2.5 million clones; nearly 97% are singletons. Sequencing was performed on naive CD4+ T cells sorted from blood. Subset of the sample: CD45RA+ positively selected. These receptors all stem from a man in his late teens or twenties in good health.

This clone was seen a handful of times. The chain employs TRBV28 and TRBJ1-2; D ambiguous. There are 13 residues in the CDR3. CDR1 MDHEN and CDR2 SYDVKM come from the germline V gene. Trimming removed 8 bases at V and 8 bases at J, with 18 bases between. The CDR3, as DNA: TGTGCCAGCGGCACCCCTACGGACTTCGGCTACACCTTC. Its translation: CASGTPTDFGYTF.

The chain joins TRBV27 to TRBJ1-6, with D perhaps matching TRBD1 (5 bases). Germline V gives CDR1 MNHEY, CDR2 SMNVEV (reference sequence). CDR3 size: 15 residues. Trimming left V 0 bases short and J 10 bases short, with 13 bases between. DNA of the CDR3: TGTGCCAGCAGTTTATCCCAGGGACGGGGGTCACCCCTCCACTTT. Translating it yields CASSLSQGRGSPLHF.

V gene TRBV6-1 combines with J gene TRBJ1-4; the D is unclear. This CDR3 comprises 14 residues. V lost 3 bases, J lost 4 bases, and 9 bases lay in between. Germline lookup yields CDR1 MNHNS and CDR2 SASEGT. This CDR3 reads CASSEYRNNEKLFF. As DNA, the CDR3 is TGTGCCAGCAGTGAGTACAGAAATAATGAAAAACTGTTTTTT.

The table lists this clone with a count of one. The rearrangement joins TRBV5-1 to TRBJ1-1, with 9 bases aligning to TRBD1. Unmatched junction bases numbered 9, after V lost 3 bases and J lost 6 bases. Germline lookup yields CDR1 SGHRS and CDR2 YFSETQ. The CDR3 totals 15 residues. As DNA, the CDR3 is TGCGCCAGCAGCTCTCGACCCGGGACAGGGTCTGAAGCTTTCTTT. It codes for CASSSRPGTGSEAFF.

About this clone: Other DNA sequences in the sample encode the same CDR3. The J gene is TRBJ2-5, the V gene TRBV7-2; 8 bases align to TRBD2. Germline assignment: CDR1 SGHTA and CDR2 FQGNSA. V lost 2 bases, J lost 5 bases, and 1 base stayed unmatched. This CDR3 is built from 13 residues. DNA for the CDR3: TGTGCCAGCAGCTTAAGCGGGAGTGAGACCCAGTACTTC. Protein sequence: CASSLSGSETQYF.

Comment on this clone: Other DNA sequences from this sample encode an identical CDR3 as well. The chain couples TRBV7-2 to TRBJ2-1, with 10 bases aligning to TRBD1. After removal of 0 bases from V and 3 bases from J, the junction contained 2 bases not matched to a gene. CDR1 and CDR2 from the germline V gene are SGHTA and FQGNSA. This CDR3 spans 16 amino acids. CDR3 DNA: TGTGCCAGCAGCTTAGCAGGGACAGGGGTCTACAATGAGCAGTTCTTC. This sequence encodes CASSLAGTGVYNEQFF.

The chain joins TRBV27 to TRBJ2-2, with D unclear. The CDR3 is made up of 14 amino acids. V dropped 7 bases and J dropped 4 bases, with 13 bases sitting between them. Germline CDR1 MNHEY, CDR2 SMNVEV (reference sequence). CDR3 protein: CASTLDRFTGELFF. The CDR3, as DNA: TGTGCCAGCACCCTAGACCGTTTCACCGGGGAGCTGTTTTTT.

A single count supports this clone. The chain combines TRBV18 with TRBJ2-7, with a weak D call TRBD1 (6 bases). The germline V gene has CDR1 KGHSH and CDR2 LQKENI. The V gene lost 7 bases and the J gene lost 3 bases, with 13 bases spanning the gap. CDR3 length equals 13 residues. The CDR3 loop reads CASLEQGGYEQYF. CDR3 coding DNA: TGTGCCAGCTTAGAACAGGGTGGCTACGAGCAGTACTTC. The whole variable domain, remainder taken from reference TRBV18 and TRBJ2-7, is NAGVMQNPRHLVRRRGQEARLRCSPMKGHSHVYWYRQLPEEGLKFMVYLQKENIIDESGMPKERFSAEFPKEGPSILRIQQVVRGDSAAYFCASLEQGGYEQYFGPGTRLTVT.